One and the same sample provided the 7 T cell receptor beta chains below, sequenced in a study of beta chain features in type 1 diabetes. Study-level points and caveats: The study found moderately but significantly shorter TCRB CDR3s in all four CD4+ subsets of Type 1 diabetes patients.

Which antigens these TCRs recognize remains unknown. Every bit of the isolated RNA underwent reverse transcription, so sequencing read expressed TCRB transcripts. Method: immunoSEQ multiplex PCR; TCRdb's copy keeps in-frame clones and lacks some. This table holds some 350,000 clones, roughly 14% found once. Sequenced: naive CD4+ T cells from blood. The receptors derive from a woman aged 18-29 years with type 1 diabetes.

The chain combines TRBV28 with TRBJ2-1; the D gene is possibly TRBD1 (6 bases). This CDR3 is 12 amino acids long. V was clipped by 5 bases and J by 6 bases, with 8 bases between them. Germline V gene lookup returns CDR1 MDHEN and CDR2 SYDVKM. The DNA of the CDR3 is TGTGCCAGCAGTCAAGGGGGCAATGAGCAGTTCTTC. It yields the protein CASSQGGNEQFF.

At least ten counts were recorded for this clone. This sample also contains other DNA sequences that code for the same CDR3. V is TRBV7-9 and J is TRBJ1-1; D remains ambiguous. The CDR3 spans 13 residues. V lost 1 base to trimming and J lost 1 base, with 4 bases between them. Germline V gene lookup returns CDR1 SEHNR and CDR2 FQNEAQ (reference sequence). This CDR3 is CASSLGQNTEAFF. In nucleotides, the CDR3 is TGTGCCAGCAGCTTAGGACAGAACACTGAAGCTTTCTTT.

The rearrangement uses TRBV5-6 and TRBJ1-1; TRBD1 matches 10 bases. The length of the CDR3 is 16 residues. V gave up 4 bases and J gave up 0 bases; unmatched junction bases: 6. The germline CDR1 and CDR2 sequences are SGHDT and YYEEEE. The chain's CDR3 is CASSRGTGEMNTEAFF. CDR3 nucleotides: TGTGCCAGCAGCCGGGGGACAGGGGAGATGAACACTGAAGCTTTCTTT.

This chain links TRBV27 with TRBJ2-7, with 13 bases identical to TRBD2. This CDR3 contains 18 residues. Trimming at V came to 5 bases and at J to 3 bases, leaving 13 bases not matched to a gene. Germline loops: CDR1 MNHEY, CDR2 SMNVEV (reference sequence). The CDR3 region is CASSASGTSGKGFYEQYF. The CDR3 coding sequence is TGTGCCAGCAGTGCATCCGGGACTAGCGGGAAGGGGTTCTACGAGCAGTACTTC.

This clone was recorded a few times. The chain is built from TRBV29-1 and TRBJ1-1, with D perhaps matching TRBD1 (5 bases). The germline V gene encodes CDR1 SQVTM and CDR2 ANQGSEA. The CDR3 has 11 amino acids. Trimming took 6 bases from V and 10 from J, leaving 15 bases between them. The CDR3 here is CSVELQGRAFF. Written as DNA, the CDR3 is TGCAGCGTGGAGTTGCAGGGAAGAGCTTTCTTT. Based on the CDR3 plus reference TRBV29-1 and TRBJ1-1, the full variable domain is SAVISQKPSRDICQRGTSLTIQCQVDSQVTMMFWYRQQPGQSLTLIATANQGSEATYESGFVIDKFPISRPNLTFSTLTVSNMSPEDSSIYLCSVELQGRAFFGQGTRLTVV.

V usage is TRBV14 and J usage is TRBJ1-2; D is unclear. Germline CDR1 reads SGHDN; CDR2 reads FVKESK. The CDR3 has 13 amino acids. V lost 1 base and J 3 bases, leaving 6 bases between the germline ends. The CDR3 coding sequence is TGTGCCAGCAGCCAAGGTGACTACTATGGCTACACCTTC. Protein product: CASSQGDYYGYTF.

This clone was observed a handful of times. The chain employs TRBV4-1 and TRBJ1-2; D not resolved. V was cut by 1 base and J by 5 bases, with 5 bases left in between. In germline, CDR1 is MGHRA, CDR2 YSYEKL. The CDR3 loop spans 12 amino acids. The CDR3 region has the DNA TGCGCCAGCAGCCAAGGAGTTTATGGCTACACCTTC. Amino acids: CASSQGVYGYTF.